This TCR beta chain derives from a study of T cell responses to AZD1222 COVID-19 vaccine. The wider study: Second-dose timings of about 4 or about 12 weeks were pooled. The study, taken as a whole, reports: Repertoires were obtained only post-peak T cell response. A rise in Spike-specific TCR breadth and depth followed two AZD1222 doses.

Regarding this clone: Its cognate antigen is unknown.

Sequenced by immunoSEQ multiplex PCR; TCRdb stores in-frame clones only, minus some. This sample carries roughly 120,000 clones, about four fifths of them seen once, and the ten largest clones take about 4.6%. With 5 bases clipped from V and 0 bases from J, the junction kept 4 bases outside the gene matches. CDR1 SGHTA and CDR2 FQGTGA come from the germline V gene. CDR3 length equals 15 residues. Sample: peripheral blood, taken on day 0 of AZD1222 vaccination. The chain employs TRBV7-3 and TRBJ2-3; 8 nucleotides agree with TRBD2. The TCR sequence derives from an adult in good health. The CDR3 spells CASSPRGGSTDTQYF. Written as DNA, the CDR3 is TGTGCCAGCAGCCCTCGGGGGGGGAGCACAGATACGCAGTATTTT.